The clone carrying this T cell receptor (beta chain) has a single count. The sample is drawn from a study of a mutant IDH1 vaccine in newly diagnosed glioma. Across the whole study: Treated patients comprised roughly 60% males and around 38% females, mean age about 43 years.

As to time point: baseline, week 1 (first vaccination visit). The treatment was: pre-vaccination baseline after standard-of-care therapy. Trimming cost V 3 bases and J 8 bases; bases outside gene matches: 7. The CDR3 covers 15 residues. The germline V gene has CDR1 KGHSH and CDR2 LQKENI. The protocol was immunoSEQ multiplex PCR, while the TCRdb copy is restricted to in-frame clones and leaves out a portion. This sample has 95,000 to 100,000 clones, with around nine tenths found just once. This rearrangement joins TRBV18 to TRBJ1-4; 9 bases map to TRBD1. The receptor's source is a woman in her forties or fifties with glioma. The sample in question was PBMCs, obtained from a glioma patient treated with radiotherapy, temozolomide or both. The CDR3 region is CASSPRDREGEKLFF. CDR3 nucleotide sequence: TGTGCCAGCTCACCCCGGGACAGGGAAGGCGAAAAACTGTTTTTT.